These 12 T cell receptor beta chains originate from one sample sequenced in a study of CD8 T cells in Susac syndrome. Random hexamers primed reverse transcription of about 0.45 to 1 ug RNA. Each CDR3 protein is one row after TCRdb ran MiXCR on the immunoSEQ multiplex PCR reads. The data show under 250,000 distinct CDR3 sequences, about 93% seen once. The sample consisted of CD4+ T cells from PBMCs. Receptor source: a human donor with multiple sclerosis.

CDR3 protein: CASSQQGFSQETQYF. The CDR3, as DNA: TGTGCCAGCAGCCAACAGGGGTTCTCCCAAGAGACCCAGTACTTC. This chain uses TRBV6-5 with TRBJ2-5; 7 bases align to TRBD1. V lost 6 bases and J lost 1; bases outside the gene matches: 8. Germline CDR1 MNHEY, CDR2 SVGAGI. CDR3 size: 15 residues.

This rearrangement joins TRBV18 to TRBJ2-7; D tentatively fits TRBD1 or TRBD2 (5 bases each). This CDR3 is 15 amino acids long. CDR1 is KGHSH, CDR2 LQKENI, per germline. The V and J ends lost 3 bases and 0 bases respectively, with 12 bases between them. The CDR3 DNA is TGTGCCAGCTCACCCTCCGGGACGGACTCCTACGAGCAGTACGTC. Translated, it gives CASSPSGTDSYEQYV.

The chain links TRBV11-2 to TRBJ2-4; no reliable D call. The CDR3 contains 14 residues. Germline assignment: CDR1 SGHAT and CDR2 FQNNGV. The V end was cut by 4 bases, the J end by 1 base, with 8 bases between. The CDR3 here is CASSSYRAKNIQYF. Here the CDR3 DNA reads TGTGCCAGCAGCTCCTATCGTGCCAAAAACATTCAGTACTTC.

This CDR3 is CASTDPAGLRYGYTF. The CDR3 DNA is TGTGCCAGCACCGATCCCGCAGGGCTTCGATATGGCTACACCTTC. The V and J genes are TRBV6-2 or TRBV6-3 and TRBJ1-2; possibly TRBD1 for D (5 bases). The CDR3 covers 15 residues. Germline CDR1 MNHEY, CDR2 SVGEGT. V was pared by 7 bases and J by 5 bases, with 20 bases between.

Only one count was recorded for this clonotype. The chain uses TRBV12-3 or TRBV12-4 and TRBJ2-7; either TRBD1 or TRBD2 may supply D (5 bases each). Trimming took off 7 bases at V and 5 bases at J, with 21 bases between the two ends. The CDR3 runs 15 residues. The CDR3 DNA follows: TGTGCCAGCACTTCCTCCGGGGCACCACTCCACGAGCAGTACTTC. This translates into CASTSSGAPLHEQYF.

The V gene is TRBV19, the J gene TRBJ2-2; TRBD1 might be the D (6 bases). The CDR3 covers 14 residues. Trimming left V 6 bases short and J 5 bases short, with 13 bases between. CDR1 and CDR2 from the germline V gene are LNHDA and SQIVND (reference sequence). CDR3 amino acids: CASSTSRGTGELFF. The CDR3 region has the DNA TGTGCCAGTAGCACCTCCAGGGGAACCGGGGAGCTGTTTTTT.

The chain combines TRBV30 with TRBJ2-6; D possibly corresponds to TRBD2 (5 bases). CDR1 and CDR2 (germline): GTSNPN, SVGIG (reference sequence). The CDR3 runs 21 residues. V gave up 1 base and J gave up 0 bases, with 25 bases separating them. CDR3 nucleotides: TGTGCCTGGAGTGAACGGCCTCCAGGACCGCAGCGGACCTCTGGGGCCAACGTCCTGACTTTC. It encodes CAWSERPPGPQRTSGANVLTF.

The V call is TRBV10-2, the J call TRBJ1-5; no clear D. V lost 7 bases and J lost 7, with 17 bases in between. The CDR3 is 14 amino acids. From germline, CDR1 is WSHSY and CDR2 SAAADI. CDR3 region: CASKEGWEKQPQHF. CDR3 nucleotide sequence: TGCGCCAGCAAAGAGGGTTGGGAAAAGCAGCCCCAGCATTTT.

This sequence joins TRBV28 and TRBJ1-5; a weak D match, TRBD1 (6 bases). Germline V gene sequence: CDR1 MDHEN, CDR2 SYDVKM. CDR3 length: 15 residues. The germline V and J ends were trimmed by 4 bases and 6 bases, with 16 bases remaining between them. CDR3 region: CASSSNRVGSQPQHF. The CDR3 bases are TGTGCCAGCAGTTCCAACAGGGTGGGCAGTCAGCCCCAGCATTTT.

The genes are TRBV6-4 and TRBJ2-3; 9 nucleotides match TRBD2. Per the germline V gene, CDR1 is MRHNA and CDR2 is SNTAGT. The CDR3 consists of 15 residues. The J segment lost 4 bases and the V segment lost 4 bases, leaving 6 bases of the junction unmatched. DNA of the CDR3: TGTGCCAGCAGTGTTTTGGCGGGGGGGCCAGATACGCAGTATTTT. This translates into CASSVLAGGPDTQYF.

The rearrangement joins TRBV29-1 to TRBJ2-4; 8 bases align to TRBD2. With V trimmed by 4 bases and J by 9 bases, 8 bases remained unmatched. The CDR3 runs to 13 residues. Germline V gives CDR1 SQVTM, CDR2 ANQGSEA. CDR3 sequence: CSVVRERGGIQYF. The CDR3 DNA reads TGCAGCGTTGTCAGAGAACGGGGGGGCATTCAGTACTTC. Together with reference TRBV29-1 and TRBJ2-4, the CDR3 gives the full variable domain: SAVISQKPSRDICQRGTSLTIQCQVDSQVTMMFWYRQQPGQSLTLIATANQGSEATYESGFVIDKFPISRPNLTFSTLTVSNMSPEDSSIYLCSVVRERGGIQYFGAGTRLSVL.

This clonotype was counted a few times. This sequence joins TRBV28 and TRBJ1-3; no definite D call. The CDR3 totals 12 residues. CDR1 and CDR2 (germline): MDHEN, SYDVKM. V gave up 8 bases and J gave up 3 bases, with 8 bases separating them. This CDR3 reads CASHGSGNTIYF. The CDR3 DNA reads TGTGCCAGCCACGGGAGTGGAAACACCATATATTTT.